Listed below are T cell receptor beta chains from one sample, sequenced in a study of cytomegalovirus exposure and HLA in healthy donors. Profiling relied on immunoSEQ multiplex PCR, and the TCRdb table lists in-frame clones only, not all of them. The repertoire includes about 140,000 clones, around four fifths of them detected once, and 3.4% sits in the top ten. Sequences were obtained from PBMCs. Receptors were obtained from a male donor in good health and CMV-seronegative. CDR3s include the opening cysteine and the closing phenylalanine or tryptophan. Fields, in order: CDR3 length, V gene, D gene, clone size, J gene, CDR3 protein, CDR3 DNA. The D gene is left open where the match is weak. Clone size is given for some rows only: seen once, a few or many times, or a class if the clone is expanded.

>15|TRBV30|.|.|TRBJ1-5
CAWSEGQGSRQPQHF
TGTGCCTGGAGTGAGGGTCAGGGGAGTCGTCAGCCCCAGCATTTT
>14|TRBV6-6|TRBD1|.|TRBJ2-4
CASRSTGQGNIQYF
TGTGCCAGCAGGTCGACAGGGCAGGGAAACATTCAGTACTTC
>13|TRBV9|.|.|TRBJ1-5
CASSASDNQPQHF
TGTGCCAGCAGCGCATCAGACAATCAGCCCCAGCATTTT
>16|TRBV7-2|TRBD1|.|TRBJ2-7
CASSQRTGASTYEQYF
TGTGCCAGCAGCCAGAGGACAGGGGCCTCGACCTACGAGCAGTACTTC
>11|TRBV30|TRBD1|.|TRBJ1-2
CALGQGNGYTF
TGTGCCTTGGGACAGGGGAATGGCTACACCTTC
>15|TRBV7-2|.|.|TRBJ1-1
CASSPDIIPNTEAFF
TGTGCCAGCAGCCCGGACATAATCCCGAACACTGAAGCTTTCTTT
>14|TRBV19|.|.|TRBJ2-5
CASSLGVQQETQYF
TGTGCCAGTTCATTAGGGGTTCAGCAAGAGACCCAGTACTTC
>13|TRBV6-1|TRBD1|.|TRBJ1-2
CASSEQGAGGYTF
TGTGCCAGCAGTGAACAGGGGGCTGGAGGCTACACCTTC
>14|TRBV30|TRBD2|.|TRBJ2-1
CAWGLRAGGFGQFF
TGTGCCTGGGGCCTGAGAGCGGGAGGTTTTGGTCAGTTCTTC
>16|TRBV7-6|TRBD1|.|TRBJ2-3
CASNPDVRGFTDTQYF
TGTGCCAGCAACCCGGACGTCAGGGGGTTTACAGATACGCAGTATTTT
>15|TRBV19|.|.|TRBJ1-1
CASSIETGLNTEAFF
TGTGCCAGTAGTATAGAAACAGGCCTGAACACTGAAGCTTTCTTT
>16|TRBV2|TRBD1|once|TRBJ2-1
CASRATRGTGVDEQFF
TGTGCCAGCAGGGCTACTCGGGGGACAGGGGTGGATGAGCAGTTCTTC
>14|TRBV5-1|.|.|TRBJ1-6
CASSLDRVNSPLHF
TGCGCCAGCAGCTTGGACAGGGTGAATTCACCCCTCCACTTT
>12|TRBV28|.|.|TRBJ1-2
CASSFSLDGYTF
TGTGCCAGCAGTTTCTCACTCGATGGCTACACCTTC
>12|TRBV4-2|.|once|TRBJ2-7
CASSQDGGPKYF
TGTGCCAGCAGCCAAGATGGGGGCCCGAAGTACTTC
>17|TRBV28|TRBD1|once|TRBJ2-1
CASSFPSGQGSYNEQFF
TGTGCCAGCAGTTTCCCCTCTGGACAGGGCTCCTACAATGAGCAGTTCTTC
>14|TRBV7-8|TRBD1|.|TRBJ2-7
CASSPGQGAWEQYF
TGTGCCAGCAGCCCTGGACAGGGGGCATGGGAGCAGTACTTC
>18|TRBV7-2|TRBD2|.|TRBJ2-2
CASSLALSLAGHTGELFF
TGTGCCAGCAGCTTAGCGCTAAGTCTAGCGGGACACACCGGGGAGCTGTTTTTT